The 18 T cell receptor beta chains presented below share a single source sample, sequenced in a study of graft-versus-host responses after intestinal transplantation. Assay used: immunoSEQ multiplex PCR; TCRdb lists only in-frame clones, some missing. The sample lists 75,000 to 95,000 clones, under 95% occurring once. No antigen has been assigned to these receptors. Sequencing used unstimulated CD4+ T cells sorted from spleen or lymph node cells, obtained before transplant. The source is a human donor who was the organ donor for an intestinal transplant.

The chain uses TRBV20-1 and TRBJ1-1, with D unclear. This CDR3 has 11 residues. CDR1 DFQATT and CDR2 SNEGSKA come from the germline V gene (reference sequence). V lost 7 bases and J 8 bases, leaving 14 bases between the germline ends. CDR3 DNA: TGCAGTGTCTCCCTCCAGGAAGAAGCTTTCTTT. This sequence encodes CSVSLQEEAFF.

This clone occurred a few times. The V and J genes are TRBV6-5 and TRBJ1-5; TRBD1 aligns across 9 bases. This CDR3 has 15 amino acids. V lost 2 bases to trimming and J lost 6 bases; unmatched junction nucleotides: 5. Germline loops: CDR1 MNHEY, CDR2 SVGAGI. The CDR3 spells CASSYLTGGGQPQHF. CDR3 DNA: TGTGCCAGCAGTTACCTAACAGGGGGCGGTCAGCCCCAGCATTTT.

The gene calls are TRBV9 and TRBJ2-7, with D perhaps TRBD2 (5 bases). Germline CDR1 reads SGDLS; CDR2 reads YYNGEE. The CDR3 totals 16 residues. V was clipped by 0 bases and J by 7 bases, with 20 bases between them. CDR3 region: CASSVASGNNLGEQYF. The CDR3 bases are TGTGCCAGCAGCGTAGCTTCCGGGAATAACCTGGGTGAGCAGTACTTC.

V and J are TRBV19 and TRBJ2-5, with a tentative D call TRBD1 (6 bases). Trimming stripped 3 bases from V and 1 base from J, with 15 bases between. Germline values: CDR1 LNHDA, CDR2 SQIVND (reference sequence). This CDR3 has 16 residues. CDR3 in amino acids: CASSMWVGAAQETQYF. In DNA, the CDR3 is TGTGCCAGTAGTATGTGGGTGGGGGCCGCCCAAGAGACCCAGTACTTC. The full variable domain, with the rest looked up from reference TRBV19 and TRBJ2-5, is DGGITQSPKYLFRKEGQNVTLSCEQNLNHDAMYWYRQDPGQGLRLIYYSQIVNDFQKGDIAEGYSVSREKKESFPLTVTSAQKNPTAFYLCASSMWVGAAQETQYFGPGTRLLVL.

V is TRBV6-5 and J is TRBJ1-2; 8 bases are shared with TRBD1. From germline, CDR1 is MNHEY and CDR2 SVGAGI. After removal of 6 bases from V and 1 base from J, the junction contained 7 bases not matched to a gene. There are 15 residues in the CDR3. CDR3 coding DNA: TGTGCCAGCAGCGTCACAGGGGGGGGTAACTATGGCTACACCTTC. The encoded protein is CASSVTGGGNYGYTF.

This chain connects TRBV7-9 to TRBJ2-2; TRBD2 matches at 10 bases. V was clipped by 2 bases and J by 6 bases; unmatched bases: 0. Germline values: CDR1 SEHNR, CDR2 FQNEAQ (reference sequence). This CDR3 contains 14 residues. CDR3 sequence: CASSLLAGAGELFF. In DNA, the CDR3 is TGTGCCAGCAGCTTACTAGCGGGAGCCGGGGAGCTGTTTTTT.

The chain couples TRBV19 to TRBJ2-7, with TRBD2 matching over 9 bases. The V and J ends lost 1 base and 3 bases, in that order; junction bases with no gene match: 4. The CDR3 loop spans 15 amino acids. Looked up from germline, CDR1 is LNHDA and CDR2 is SQIVND (reference sequence). The CDR3 nucleotides are TGTGCCAGTAGTATAGTGGGAGCGGGAGGCTACGAGCAGTACTTC. This sequence encodes CASSIVGAGGYEQYF.

The chain recombines TRBV2 with TRBJ1-2; tentatively, D is TRBD1 (5 bases). Trimming pared 8 bases from V and 3 bases from J, leaving 16 bases between. The CDR3 has 14 residues. From germline, CDR1 is SNHLY and CDR2 FYNNEI. The CDR3 DNA reads as TGTGCCAGCCGATTGGAGACGACAGACTATGGCTACACCTTC. This gives the protein CASRLETTDYGYTF.

The CDR3 loop is CASSPLGFAGLLYNEQFF. As DNA, the CDR3 is TGTGCCAGCAGTCCCCTTGGGTTCGCGGGGCTACTCTACAATGAGCAGTTCTTC. This rearrangement joins TRBV11-2 to TRBJ2-1; perhaps TRBD2 as D (6 bases). V was shortened by 6 bases and J by 3 bases, with 24 bases between the two germline ends. Germline V gives CDR1 SGHAT, CDR2 FQNNGV. CDR3 length: 18 amino acids.

The gene calls are TRBV25-1 and TRBJ1-5; D uncertain. The germline V and J ends were trimmed by 2 bases and 2 bases, with 4 bases remaining between them. Germline V CDR1 and CDR2: MGHDK, SYGVNS. The CDR3 runs 13 residues. CDR3 sequence (DNA): TGTGCCAGCAGTGAACAGGGCAATCAGCCCCAGCATTTT. It is translated as CASSEQGNQPQHF.

The CDR3 spells CASSLDGRYNEQFF. The CDR3 DNA reads as TGCGCCAGCAGCTTGGACGGGAGGTACAATGAGCAGTTCTTC. This sequence joins TRBV5-1 and TRBJ2-1; 7 bases match TRBD2. V was pared by 0 bases and J by 4 bases, with 1 base of the junction left unmatched. Germline V CDR1 and CDR2: SGHRS, YFSETQ. CDR3 length: 14 residues.

J is TRBJ2-5 and V is TRBV4-1; a weak D match, TRBD2 (6 bases). Germline lookup yields CDR1 MGHRA and CDR2 YSYEKL. V lost 4 bases, J lost 4 bases, and 16 bases lay in between. The CDR3 spans 15 residues. The CDR3 reads CASSPTTASVETQYF. As DNA, the CDR3 is TGCGCCAGCAGCCCGACCACGGCTAGCGTAGAGACCCAGTACTTC.

The chain is built from TRBV4-2 and TRBJ2-3; D possibly corresponds to TRBD1 (5 bases). CDR3 length equals 15 residues. Between the trimmed V and J ends, which lost 6 bases and 1 base, there was a span of 14 bases. Germline CDR1 reads LGHNA; CDR2 reads YNFKEQ. CDR3 residues: CASRPQGGGTDTQYF. The CDR3, as DNA: TGTGCCAGCAGACCCCAGGGCGGAGGCACAGATACGCAGTATTTT.

CDR3 in amino acids: CASSQDWGGRNSPLHF. Here the CDR3 DNA reads TGCGCCAGCAGCCAAGATTGGGGGGGCCGGAATTCACCCCTCCACTTT. This rearrangement joins TRBV4-1 to TRBJ1-6; a weak D match, TRBD1 (6 bases). The CDR3 totals 16 residues. Germline CDR1 MGHRA, CDR2 YSYEKL. V gave up 0 bases and J gave up 7 bases, with 13 bases separating them.

The table lists this clone with a count of one. The rearrangement joins TRBV13 to TRBJ1-2, with 9 bases identical to TRBD1. There are 13 residues in the CDR3. The trim removed 5 bases at V and 8 bases at J, leaving 6 bases unmatched. CDR1 PRHDT and CDR2 FYEKMQ come from the germline V gene (reference sequence). This CDR3 is CASSPNRGQGYTF. CDR3 coding DNA: TGTGCCAGCAGCCCTAACAGGGGGCAGGGCTACACCTTC.

This clone showed up just once. The chain couples TRBV2 to TRBJ2-4; D gene uncertain. This CDR3 spans 17 amino acids. CDR1 SNHLY and CDR2 FYNNEI come from the germline V gene. Trimming cost V 1 base and J 1 base, with 14 bases left between them. The CDR3 sequence: CASSEGRSSRAKNIQYF. The CDR3 DNA reads as TGTGCCAGCAGTGAAGGCCGGTCCTCTAGGGCCAAAAACATTCAGTACTTC.

The chain carries TRBV28 and TRBJ2-7; 9 nucleotides agree with TRBD2. The length of the CDR3 is 15 residues. The J segment lost 3 bases and the V segment lost 4 bases, leaving 7 bases of the junction unmatched. Germline V gives CDR1 MDHEN, CDR2 SYDVKM. The CDR3 region has the DNA TGTGCCAGCAGTTCCGCGGGGACTAGCCACTACGAGCAGTACTTC. Translating it yields CASSSAGTSHYEQYF.

The V call is TRBV10-3, the J call TRBJ2-3; maybe TRBD1 (7 bases). Germline V gene data show CDR1 as ENHRY and CDR2 as SYGVKD. V shed 6 bases and J shed 3 bases, with 13 bases lying between them. The CDR3 is made up of 14 amino acids. CDR3 in amino acids: CAIRPTGRTDTQYF. CDR3 DNA: TGTGCCATCAGACCGACAGGGAGGACAGATACGCAGTATTTT.